The TCR beta chain under discussion was sequenced for a study of tumor-infiltrating lymphocytes in oesophageal squamous cell carcinoma. CDR3 length equals 16 residues. CDR1 is MDHEN, CDR2 SYDVKM, per germline. In TCRdb, the PCR reads were re-called with MiXCR into one record per CDR3 protein. Counted here are 20,000 or so distinct CDR3 sequences, over 40% occurring once; the ten biggest clones make up 10% to 13%. V is TRBV28 and J is TRBJ1-6, with a possible D match to TRBD1 (5 bases). The J call may be faulty, since TRBJ1-5 better matches the DNA end. Sequencing was performed on normal esophageal tissue next to the tumor. The TCR originated in a male donor with esophageal squamous cell carcinoma. The DNA for the CDR3 is TGTGCCAGCAGTTTAACCATTTCAGGGAGGAATCAGCCCCAGCATTTT. Protein sequence: CASSLTISGRNQPQHF.